This T cell receptor beta chain was found in a study of blood T cells in healthy people across ages. Broader study findings: Because donor CMV status was unknown, expanded clonotype changes were possibly confounded. Naive T cell percentage strongly correlated with TCR beta diversity.

In the case of this clonotype: The antigen remains undetermined.

Ranging in age from roughly 6 to 95, the donors were healthy Caucasian individuals from Russia. It was with a sample-barcoded 5' primer and a J-beta primer mix that a second PCR of roughly 6 to 11 cycles was run. TCRdb itself ran the 5' RACE reads through MiXCR, one entry per CDR3 protein. The sample holds about 1.1 million distinct CDR3 sequences, 35% to 40% seen once. The CDR3 covers 14 residues. The trim removed 1 base at V and 6 bases at J, leaving 4 bases unmatched. The source material was blood. The chain recombines TRBV12-3 or TRBV12-4 with TRBJ2-3; 7 bases agree with TRBD2. The TCR sequence derives from a man aged 18 to 29 in good health. The CDR3 spells CASSLGTSVDTQYF. Here the CDR3 DNA reads TGTGCCAGCAGTTTAGGAACTAGCGTTGATACGCAGTATTTT.